The following is a TCR beta chain sequence with its context. This specimen comes from a study of blood T cell repertoires in COVID-19. In the authors' workflow: From reference gene primer amplification, estimates of nucleated cell counts were derived. Clones were read by immunoSEQ multiplex PCR, and TCRdb kept only the in-frame ones, dropping some. The V and J calls and clone size were taken over from that table, and D and trimming were inferred from the DNA. The data hold approximately 34,000 clones, with 80% to 90% observed a single time. Germline CDR1 is SGHAT and CDR2 is FQNNGV. V was shortened by 5 bases and J by 1 base, with 11 bases between the two germline ends. The CDR3 extends over 14 amino acids.

This rearrangement joins TRBV11-2 to TRBJ1-1; D not resolved. Sequencing input: peripheral blood. This clonotype was obtained from a human donor in a cohort sampled during active COVID-19. CDR3 loop: CASSPRRGNTEAFF. In DNA, the CDR3 is TGTGCCAGCAGCCCCCGGAGAGGGAACACTGAAGCTTTCTTT.